These T cell receptor beta chains were read from a single sample in a study of OX40 agonist ivuxolimab in advanced cancers. The method was immunoSEQ multiplex PCR; TCRdb's version includes in-frame clones alone and lacks a portion of them. The sample lists 40,000 to 50,000 clones, about four fifths occurring once. The source material was CD4+ or CD8+ T cells sorted from blood, sampled in a trial of the OX40 agonist ivuxolimab. Source of these receptors: an adult with an advanced solid tumor such as melanoma, head and neck, liver or kidney cancer. Both conserved end residues are part of each CDR3. The order of the fields is J gene, V gene, clone size, D gene, CDR3 protein, CDR3 DNA. A D gene is named only where the DNA matches it firmly. Clone sizes are given selectively: once, few, many, or a class where the clone is expanded.

J: TRBJ1-1
V: TRBV10-3
size: medium-sized
D: .
CDR3: CAISGQGFNTEAFF
DNA: TGTGCCATCAGTGGGCAAGGGTTCAACACTGAAGCTTTCTTT

J: TRBJ1-4
V: TRBV28
size: .
D: TRBD1
CDR3: CASKGQGDEKLFF
DNA: TGTGCCAGCAAGGGACAGGGTGATGAAAAACTGTTTTTT

J: TRBJ1-1
V: TRBV5-6
size: once
D: .
CDR3: CASSSTGQENTEAFF
DNA: TGTGCCAGCAGCTCGACGGGACAAGAGAACACTGAAGCTTTCTTT

J: TRBJ1-5
V: TRBV7-8
size: once
D: .
CDR3: CASSEGTVNQPQHF
DNA: TGTGCCAGCAGCGAGGGAACAGTCAATCAGCCCCAGCATTTT

J: TRBJ2-7
V: TRBV19
size: .
D: TRBD1
CDR3: CATRGPSATGEQYF
DNA: TGTGCCACCAGGGGGCCTAGCGCAACTGGAGAGCAGTACTTC

J: TRBJ2-1
V: TRBV25-1
size: .
D: .
CDR3: CASSELNIASNEQFF
DNA: TGTGCCAGCAGTGAACTTAACATCGCAAGTAATGAGCAGTTCTTC

J: TRBJ1-5
V: TRBV27
size: .
D: .
CDR3: CASSFGTDPLNQPQHF
DNA: TGTGCCAGCAGTTTCGGAACCGACCCCCTGAATCAGCCCCAGCATTTT

J: TRBJ2-2
V: TRBV2
size: .
D: TRBD2
CDR3: CASTFGASGGTGELFF
DNA: TGTGCCAGCACCTTCGGGGCTAGCGGAGGCACCGGGGAGCTGTTTTTT

J: TRBJ1-1
V: TRBV5-1
size: .
D: TRBD1
CDR3: CASSPGQAGVNTEAFF
DNA: TGCGCCAGCAGCCCCGGACAGGCGGGGGTGAACACTGAAGCTTTCTTT

J: TRBJ2-7
V: TRBV11-2
size: .
D: TRBD2
CDR3: CASSPLAGPYEQYF
DNA: TGTGCCAGCAGCCCACTAGCGGGACCCTACGAGCAGTACTTC

J: TRBJ1-2
V: TRBV5-1
size: once
D: .
CDR3: CASSLVQGKDGYTF
DNA: TGCGCCAGCAGCTTGGTTCAGGGGAAGGATGGCTACACCTTC

J: TRBJ1-1
V: TRBV28
size: .
D: .
CDR3: CASSAPQGNTEAFF
DNA: TGTGCCAGCAGTGCCCCACAGGGGAACACTGAAGCTTTCTTT

J: TRBJ2-3
V: TRBV19
size: .
D: .
CDR3: CASSPDFPADTQYF
DNA: TGTGCCAGTAGTCCCGATTTTCCCGCAGATACGCAGTATTTT

J: TRBJ2-5
V: TRBV5-6
size: .
D: .
CDR3: CASSLRQPGTQYF
DNA: TGTGCCAGCAGTCTGCGACAGCCAGGGACCCAGTACTTC

J: TRBJ2-7
V: TRBV19
size: .
D: .
CDR3: CASSSRDTPYEQYF
DNA: TGTGCCAGTAGTAGCAGGGATACACCCTACGAGCAGTACTTC

J: TRBJ2-7
V: TRBV5-1
size: .
D: .
CDR3: CASSPWTGAGGEQYF
DNA: TGCGCCAGCAGCCCGTGGACAGGGGCGGGAGGCGAGCAGTACTTC

J: TRBJ1-3
V: TRBV5-6
size: .
D: TRBD1
CDR3: CASSGIDRAGNTIYF
DNA: TGTGCCAGCAGCGGTATAGACAGGGCAGGAAACACCATATATTTT

J: TRBJ1-5
V: TRBV19
size: .
D: .
CDR3: CASSSYATTRHQPQHF
DNA: TGTGCCAGTAGCAGCTACGCGACCACAAGACATCAGCCCCAGCATTTT

J: TRBJ2-1
V: TRBV5-1
size: .
D: TRBD2
CDR3: CASSLSVVGGHEQFF
DNA: TGCGCCAGCAGCTTGAGCGTGGTGGGAGGGCATGAGCAGTTCTTC

J: TRBJ1-5
V: TRBV2
size: .
D: .
CDR3: CASSSTGFSNQPQHF
DNA: TGTGCCAGCAGTTCCACAGGGTTTAGCAATCAGCCCCAGCATTTT

J: TRBJ2-7
V: TRBV7-2
size: few
D: TRBD2
CDR3: CASSLVGTSGITYEQYF
DNA: TGTGCCAGCAGCTTAGTTGGGACTAGCGGGATCACCTACGAGCAGTACTTC

J: TRBJ2-5
V: TRBV7-9
size: .
D: .
CDR3: CASSYLETQYF
DNA: TGTGCCAGCAGCTACTTAGAGACCCAGTACTTC

J: TRBJ2-6
V: TRBV4-3
size: .
D: .
CDR3: CASSQQGSGANVLTF
DNA: TGCGCCAGCAGCCAGCAGGGCTCTGGGGCCAACGTCCTGACTTTC

J: TRBJ2-1
V: TRBV29-1
size: .
D: TRBD2
CDR3: CSVEPSGSPNEQFF
DNA: TGCAGCGTTGAACCTAGCGGGAGCCCCAATGAGCAGTTCTTC

J: TRBJ2-4
V: TRBV25-1
size: .
D: TRBD1
CDR3: CASSGGQGLAKNIQYF
DNA: TGTGCCAGCAGTGGAGGACAGGGGCTAGCCAAAAACATTCAGTACTTC

J: TRBJ2-1
V: TRBV6-6
size: .
D: TRBD1
CDR3: CASSSRTGQNEQFF
DNA: TGTGCCAGCAGTTCCCGGACAGGGCAGAATGAGCAGTTCTTC

J: TRBJ2-5
V: TRBV6-6
size: .
D: TRBD1
CDR3: CASRTQSTGLWETQYF
DNA: TGTGCCAGCAGGACGCAATCGACAGGGTTGTGGGAGACCCAGTACTTC

J: TRBJ2-2
V: TRBV7-2
size: .
D: .
CDR3: CASSLTSGAATGELFF
DNA: TGTGCCAGCAGCTTAACGTCCGGGGCCGCCACCGGGGAGCTGTTTTTT

J: TRBJ1-5
V: TRBV6-1
size: .
D: .
CDR3: CASRGTFFVDQPQHF
DNA: TGTGCCAGCAGGGGGACTTTTTTCGTAGACCAGCCCCAGCATTTT

J: TRBJ2-7
V: TRBV21-1
size: .
D: .
CDR3: CASSSGGHGRYEQYF
DNA: TGTGCCAGCAGCTCAGGGGGTCATGGCCGCTACGAGCAGTACTTC

J: TRBJ1-1
V: TRBV5-6
size: .
D: TRBD1
CDR3: CASSLRGRAEAFF
DNA: TGTGCCAGCAGCTTGAGGGGGCGGGCTGAAGCTTTCTTT

J: TRBJ2-5
V: TRBV7-2
size: .
D: TRBD1
CDR3: CASSALQGPQETQYF
DNA: TGTGCCAGCAGCGCACTACAGGGGCCCCAAGAGACCCAGTACTTC

J: TRBJ2-1
V: TRBV7-3
size: .
D: .
CDR3: CASSYYVEHEQFF
DNA: TGTGCCAGCAGCTATTACGTCGAACATGAGCAGTTCTTC

J: TRBJ2-1
V: TRBV2
size: .
D: TRBD2
CDR3: CASSEDGGRANEQFF
DNA: TGTGCCAGCAGTGAAGATGGCGGGAGGGCGAATGAGCAGTTCTTC

J: TRBJ2-5
V: TRBV29-1
size: once
D: TRBD1
CDR3: CSVRGDRDGETQYF
DNA: TGCAGCGTTAGGGGGGACAGGGATGGAGAGACCCAGTACTTC

J: TRBJ2-5
V: TRBV11-2
size: .
D: .
CDR3: CASSLGAGAGETQYF
DNA: TGTGCCAGCAGCTTAGGGGCAGGGGCCGGAGAGACCCAGTACTTC

J: TRBJ1-1
V: TRBV5-8
size: .
D: .
CDR3: CASSRTLTEAFF
DNA: TGTGCCAGCAGCCGCACCCTTACTGAAGCTTTCTTT

J: TRBJ2-1
V: TRBV18
size: once
D: TRBD2
CDR3: CASSLSVAGGTYNEQFF
DNA: TGTGCCAGCTCACTCTCCGTAGCGGGAGGAACCTACAATGAGCAGTTCTTC

J: TRBJ1-5
V: TRBV23-1
size: .
D: .
CDR3: CASSQGVALSPYSNQPQHF
DNA: TGCGCCAGCAGTCAAGGGGTCGCACTTTCCCCCTATAGCAATCAGCCCCAGCATTTT

J: TRBJ2-5
V: TRBV18
size: once
D: TRBD1
CDR3: CASSHAGTGVVETQYF
DNA: TGTGCCAGCTCACACGCCGGGACAGGGGTTGTCGAGACCCAGTACTTC

J: TRBJ2-2
V: TRBV13
size: .
D: .
CDR3: CASSLRGAGELFF
DNA: TGTGCCAGCAGCTTGAGGGGGGCCGGGGAGCTGTTTTTT